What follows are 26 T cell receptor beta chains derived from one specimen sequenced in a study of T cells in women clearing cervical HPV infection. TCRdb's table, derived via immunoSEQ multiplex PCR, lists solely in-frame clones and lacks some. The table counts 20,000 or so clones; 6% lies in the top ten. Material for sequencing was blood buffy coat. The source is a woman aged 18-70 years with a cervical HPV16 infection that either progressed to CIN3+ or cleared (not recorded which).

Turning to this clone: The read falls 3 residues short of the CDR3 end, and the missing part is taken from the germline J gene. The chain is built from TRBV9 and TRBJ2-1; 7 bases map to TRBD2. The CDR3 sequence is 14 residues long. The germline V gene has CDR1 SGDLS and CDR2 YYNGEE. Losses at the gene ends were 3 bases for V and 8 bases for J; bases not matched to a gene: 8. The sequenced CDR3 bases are TGTGCCAGCAGCGGCGGCGGGAGTTCGGATGAG. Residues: CASSGGGSSDE. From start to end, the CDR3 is CASSGGGSSDEQFF.

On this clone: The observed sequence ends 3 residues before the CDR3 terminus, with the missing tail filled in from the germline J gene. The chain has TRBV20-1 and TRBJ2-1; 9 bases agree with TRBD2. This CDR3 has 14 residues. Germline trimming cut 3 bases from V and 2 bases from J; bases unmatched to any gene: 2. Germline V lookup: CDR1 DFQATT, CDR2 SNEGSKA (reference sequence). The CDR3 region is CSARTSGTYNEQFF. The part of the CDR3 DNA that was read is TGCAGTGCTAGGACTAGCGGCACCTACAATGAG.

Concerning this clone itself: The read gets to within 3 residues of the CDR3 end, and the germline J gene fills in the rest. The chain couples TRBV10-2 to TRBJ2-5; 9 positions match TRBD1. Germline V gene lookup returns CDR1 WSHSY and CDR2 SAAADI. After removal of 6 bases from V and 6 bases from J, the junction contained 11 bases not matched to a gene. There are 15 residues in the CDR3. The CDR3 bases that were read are TGCGCCAGCAGCCTAAAGGACAGGGGAAGGCAGACC. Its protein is CASSLKDRGRQT. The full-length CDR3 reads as CASSLKDRGRQTQYF.

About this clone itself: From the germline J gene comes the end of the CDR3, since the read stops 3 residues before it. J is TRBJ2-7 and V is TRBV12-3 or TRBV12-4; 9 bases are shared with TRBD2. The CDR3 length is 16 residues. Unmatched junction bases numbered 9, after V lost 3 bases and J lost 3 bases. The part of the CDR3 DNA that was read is TGTGCCAGCAGTTTTTCCGCGGGAGGGGGGGGCTACGAG. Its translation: CASSFSAGGGGYE. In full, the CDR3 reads CASSFSAGGGGYEQYF.

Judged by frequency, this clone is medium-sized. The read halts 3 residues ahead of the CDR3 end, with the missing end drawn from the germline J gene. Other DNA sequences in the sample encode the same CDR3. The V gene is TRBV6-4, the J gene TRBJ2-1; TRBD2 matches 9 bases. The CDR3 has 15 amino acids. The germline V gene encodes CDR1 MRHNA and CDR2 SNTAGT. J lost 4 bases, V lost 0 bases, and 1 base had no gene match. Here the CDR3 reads CASSDSSGSYNEQFF. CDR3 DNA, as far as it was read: TGTGCCAGCAGTGACTCTAGCGGGAGTTACAATGAG.

Partial CDR3 DNA: TGTGCCAGCAGCTTAGCGGCGGCCTTCTACAATGAG. Protein: CASSLAAAFYNE. The full CDR3 sequence reads CASSLAAAFYNEQFF. The rearrangement uses TRBV7-2 and TRBJ2-1; the D is unclear. The read falls 3 residues short of the CDR3 end, and the missing part is taken from the germline J gene. V was pared by 0 bases and J by 3 bases, with 9 bases between. Germline CDR1 and CDR2: SGHTA and FQGNSA. The CDR3 sequence is 15 residues long. The full variable domain, with the rest looked up from reference TRBV7-2 and TRBJ2-1, is GAGVSQSPSNKVTEKGKDVELRCDPISGHTALYWYRQSLGQGLEFLIYFQGNSAPDKSGLPSDRFSAERTGGSVSTLTIQRTQQEDSAVYLCASSLAAAFYNEQFFGPGTRLTVL.

Here the CDR3 reads CASRGDGGAKNIQYF. CDR3 DNA (partial): TGTGCCAGCAGGGGGGACGGGGGAGCCAAAAACATT. This chain joins TRBV27 and TRBJ2-4; D may be TRBD2 (6 bases). From the germline J gene comes the end of the CDR3, since the read stops 3 residues before it. The V and J ends lost 6 bases and 0 bases respectively, with 12 bases between them. Germline-derived CDR1 and CDR2 are MNHEY and SMNVEV (reference sequence). The CDR3 runs to 15 residues.

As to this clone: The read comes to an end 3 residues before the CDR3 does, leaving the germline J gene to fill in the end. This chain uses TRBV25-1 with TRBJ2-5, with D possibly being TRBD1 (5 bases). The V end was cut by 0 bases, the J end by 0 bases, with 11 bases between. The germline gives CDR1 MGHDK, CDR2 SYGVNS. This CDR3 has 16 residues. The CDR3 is CASSEYGQGYQETQYF. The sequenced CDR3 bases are TGTGCCAGCAGTGAATATGGACAAGGGTACCAAGAGACC.

The CDR3 sequence: CAWSGAGTGHNTEAFF. The sequenced part of the CDR3 DNA is TGTGCCTGGAGTGGGGCCGGGACAGGGCATAACACTGAA. The chain links TRBV30 to TRBJ1-1; 9 bases match TRBD1. The sequence runs out 3 residues before the end of the CDR3; the remainder is reconstructed from the germline J gene. The germline V gene encodes CDR1 GTSNPN and CDR2 SVGIG (reference sequence). V was pared by 1 base and J by 2 bases, with 8 bases of the junction left unmatched. The CDR3 is 16 residues long.

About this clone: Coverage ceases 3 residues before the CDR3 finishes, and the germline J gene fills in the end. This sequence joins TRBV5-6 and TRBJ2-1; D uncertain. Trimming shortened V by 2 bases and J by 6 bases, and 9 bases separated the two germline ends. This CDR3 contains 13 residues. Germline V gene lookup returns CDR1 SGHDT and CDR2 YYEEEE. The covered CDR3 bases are TGTGCCAGCAGCTTAGACATCTCCAATGAG. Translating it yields CASSLDISNE. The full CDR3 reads CASSLDISNEQFF. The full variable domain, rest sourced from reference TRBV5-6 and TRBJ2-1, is DAGVTQSPTHLIKTRGQQVTLRCSPKSGHDTVSWYQQALGQGPQFIFQYYEEEERQRGNFPDRFSGHQFPNYSSELNVNALLLGDSALYLCASSLDISNEQFFGPGTRLTVL.

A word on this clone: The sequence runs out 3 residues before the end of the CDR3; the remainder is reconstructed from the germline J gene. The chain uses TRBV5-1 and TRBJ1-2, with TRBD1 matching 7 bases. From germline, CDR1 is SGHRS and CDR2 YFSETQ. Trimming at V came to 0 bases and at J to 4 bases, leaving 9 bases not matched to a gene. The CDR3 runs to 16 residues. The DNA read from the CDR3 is TGCGCCAGCAGCTTGGGGGGGGACAGTCATACCTATGGC. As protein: CASSLGGDSHTYG. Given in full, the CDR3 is CASSLGGDSHTYGYTF. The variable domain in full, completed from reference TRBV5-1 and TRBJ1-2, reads KAGVTQTPRYLIKTRGQQVTLSCSPISGHRSVSWYQQTPGQGLQFLFEYFSETQRNKGNFPGRFSGRQFSNSRSEMNVSTLELGDSALYLCASSLGGDSHTYGYTFGSGTRLTVV.

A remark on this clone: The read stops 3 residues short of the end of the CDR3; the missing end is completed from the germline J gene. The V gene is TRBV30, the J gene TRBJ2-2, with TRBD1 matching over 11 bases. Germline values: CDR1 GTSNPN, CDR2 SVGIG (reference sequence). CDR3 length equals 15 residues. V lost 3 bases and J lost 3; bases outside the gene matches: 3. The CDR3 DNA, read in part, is TGTGCCTGGAGGGACAGGGGGCTGGACACCGGGGAG. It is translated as CAWRDRGLDTGE. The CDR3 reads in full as CAWRDRGLDTGELFF.

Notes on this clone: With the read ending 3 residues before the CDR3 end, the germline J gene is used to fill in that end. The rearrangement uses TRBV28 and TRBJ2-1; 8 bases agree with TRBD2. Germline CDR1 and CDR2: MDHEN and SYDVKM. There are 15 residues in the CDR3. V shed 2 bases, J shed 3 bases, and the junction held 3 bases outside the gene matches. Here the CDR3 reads CASSLAGGRYNEQFF. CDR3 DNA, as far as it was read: TGTGCCAGCAGTTTAGCGGGAGGCCGCTACAATGAG.

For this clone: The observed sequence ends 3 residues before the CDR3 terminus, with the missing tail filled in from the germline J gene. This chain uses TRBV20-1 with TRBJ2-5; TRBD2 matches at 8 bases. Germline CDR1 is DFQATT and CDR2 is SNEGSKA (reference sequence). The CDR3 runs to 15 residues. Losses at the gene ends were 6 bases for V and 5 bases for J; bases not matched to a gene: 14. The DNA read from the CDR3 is TGCAGTGCCCCGAAGCCAGCGGGAGTAAGGGAGACC. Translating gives CSAPKPAGVRET. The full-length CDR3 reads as CSAPKPAGVRETQYF.

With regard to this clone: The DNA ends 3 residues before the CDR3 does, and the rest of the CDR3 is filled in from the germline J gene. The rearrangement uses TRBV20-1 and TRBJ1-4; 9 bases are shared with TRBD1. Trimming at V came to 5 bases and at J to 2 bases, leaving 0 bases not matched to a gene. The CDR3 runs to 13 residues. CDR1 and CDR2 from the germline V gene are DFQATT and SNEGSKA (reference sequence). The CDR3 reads CSAGQGTNEKLFF. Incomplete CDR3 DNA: TGCAGTGCTGGACAGGGGACTAATGAAAAA.

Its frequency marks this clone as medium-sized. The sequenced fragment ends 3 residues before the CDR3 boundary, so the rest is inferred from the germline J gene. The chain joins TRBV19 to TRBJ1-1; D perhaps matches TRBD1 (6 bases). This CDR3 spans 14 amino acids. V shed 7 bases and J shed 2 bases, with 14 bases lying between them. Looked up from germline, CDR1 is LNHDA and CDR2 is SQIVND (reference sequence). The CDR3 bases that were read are TGTGCCAGTATTTCCCCGGGACACAACACTGAA. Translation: CASISPGHNTE. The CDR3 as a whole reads CASISPGHNTEAFF.

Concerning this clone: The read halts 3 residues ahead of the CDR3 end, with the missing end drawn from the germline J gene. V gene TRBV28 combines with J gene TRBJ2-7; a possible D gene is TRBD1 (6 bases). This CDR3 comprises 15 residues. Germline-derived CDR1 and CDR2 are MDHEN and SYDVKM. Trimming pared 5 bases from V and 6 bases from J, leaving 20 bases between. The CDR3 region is CASSDDSMGAGEQYF. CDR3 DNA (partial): TGTGCCAGCAGTGACGACTCTATGGGGGCTGGCGAG.

The CDR3: CASSLVQKTEAFF. Incomplete CDR3 DNA: TGTGCCAGCAGTTTGGTGCAGAAGACTGAA. V is TRBV12-3 or TRBV12-4 and J is TRBJ1-1; D call uncertain. The read halts 3 residues ahead of the CDR3 end, with the missing end drawn from the germline J gene. Trimming shortened V by 3 bases and J by 5 bases, and 10 bases separated the two germline ends. The CDR3 loop spans 13 amino acids.

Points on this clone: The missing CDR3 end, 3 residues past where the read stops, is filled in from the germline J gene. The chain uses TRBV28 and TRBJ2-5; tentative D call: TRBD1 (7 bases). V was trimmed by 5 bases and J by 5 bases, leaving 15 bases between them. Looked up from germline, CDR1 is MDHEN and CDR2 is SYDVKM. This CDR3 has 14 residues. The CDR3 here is CASSGKTGRETQYF. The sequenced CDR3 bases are TGTGCCAGCAGTGGCAAGACAGGGAGGGAGACC.

CDR3 amino acids: CASSIWRDRVNGYTF. The CDR3 DNA, read in part, is TGTGCCAGTAGTATTTGGCGGGACAGGGTGAATGGC. V usage is TRBV19 and J usage is TRBJ1-2; TRBD1 agrees at 9 bases. The read stops 3 residues short of the end of the CDR3; the missing end is completed from the germline J gene. V was clipped by 3 bases and J by 6 bases; unmatched bases: 8. The CDR3 spans 15 residues. Germline V gene sequence: CDR1 LNHDA, CDR2 SQIVND (reference sequence).

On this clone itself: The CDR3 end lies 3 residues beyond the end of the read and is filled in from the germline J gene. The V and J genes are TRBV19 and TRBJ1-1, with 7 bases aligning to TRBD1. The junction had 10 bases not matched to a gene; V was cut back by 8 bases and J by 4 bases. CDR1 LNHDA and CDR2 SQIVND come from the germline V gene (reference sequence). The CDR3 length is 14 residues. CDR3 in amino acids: CASHKQGVGTEAFF. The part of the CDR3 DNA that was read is TGTGCCAGTCATAAGCAGGGGGTGGGCACTGAA.

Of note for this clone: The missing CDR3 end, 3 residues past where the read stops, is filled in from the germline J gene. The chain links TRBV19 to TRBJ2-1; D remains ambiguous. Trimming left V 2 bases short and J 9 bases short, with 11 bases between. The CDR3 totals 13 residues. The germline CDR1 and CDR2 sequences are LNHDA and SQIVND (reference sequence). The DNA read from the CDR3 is TGTGCCAGTAGTATAACGGTTTATAGTGAG. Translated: CASSITVYSE. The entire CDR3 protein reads CASSITVYSEQFF.

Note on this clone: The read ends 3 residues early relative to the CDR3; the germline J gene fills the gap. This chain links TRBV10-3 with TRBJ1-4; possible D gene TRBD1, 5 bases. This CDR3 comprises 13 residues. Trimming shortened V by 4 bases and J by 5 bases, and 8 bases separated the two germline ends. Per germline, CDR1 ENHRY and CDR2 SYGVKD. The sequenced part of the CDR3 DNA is TGTGCCATCAGTGGACAGCAGAATGAAAAA. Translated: CAISGQQNEK. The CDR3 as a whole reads CAISGQQNEKLFF.

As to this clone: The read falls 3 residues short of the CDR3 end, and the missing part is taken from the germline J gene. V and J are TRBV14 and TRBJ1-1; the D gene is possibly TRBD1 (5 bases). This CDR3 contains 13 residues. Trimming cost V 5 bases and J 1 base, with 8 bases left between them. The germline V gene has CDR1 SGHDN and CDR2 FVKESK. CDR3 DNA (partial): TGTGCCAGCAGCTTCACAGGGAACACTGAA. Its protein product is CASSFTGNTE. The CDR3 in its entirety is CASSFTGNTEAFF.

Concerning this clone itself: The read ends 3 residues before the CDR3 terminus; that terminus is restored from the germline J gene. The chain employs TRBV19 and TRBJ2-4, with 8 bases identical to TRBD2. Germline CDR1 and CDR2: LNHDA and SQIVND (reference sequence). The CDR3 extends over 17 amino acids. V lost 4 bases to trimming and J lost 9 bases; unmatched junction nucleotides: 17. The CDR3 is CASSTPFPAGARGIQYF. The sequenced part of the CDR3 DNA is TGTGCCAGTAGTACCCCCTTCCCAGCGGGAGCTCGTGGCATT.

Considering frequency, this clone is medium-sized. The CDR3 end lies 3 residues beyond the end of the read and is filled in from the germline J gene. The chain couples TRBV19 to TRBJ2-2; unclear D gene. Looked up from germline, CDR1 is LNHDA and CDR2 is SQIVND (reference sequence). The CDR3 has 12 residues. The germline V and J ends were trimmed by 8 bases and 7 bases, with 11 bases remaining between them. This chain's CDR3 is CASGFGGGELFF. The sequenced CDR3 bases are TGTGCCAGTGGTTTCGGTGGCGGGGAG.